The TCR beta chain described here comes from a study of cytomegalovirus exposure and HLA in healthy donors. At the level of the study: Counted in an early data release were approximately 80 million unique TCRs from HLA-typed donors. The study's findings and limits: As a later analysis showed, a missense DCLRE1C variant was linked to trimming of TCR beta V- and J-genes. In a later analysis, a genetic analysis reported fewer productive-TCR N-insertions in an Asian-associated ancestry cluster than the cohort average. The authors confirmed in vitro that three CMV-associated chains were specific for CMV antigens.

Germline V lookup: CDR1 MNHNS, CDR2 SASEGT. V lost 6 bases to trimming and J lost 4 bases, with 7 bases between them. The CDR3 runs to 12 residues. Comments on this clone: Its antigen remains unknown.

With 60 Vbeta and 13 Jbeta primers, the PCR was carried out. Sequencing was performed with immunoSEQ multiplex PCR; in TCRdb, only in-frame clones are kept and a portion is missing. The repertoire holds about 85,000 clones, with under 90% as singletons. Sample: PBMCs. The sequence derives from a man in his fifties or sixties in good health and CMV-seropositive. The J gene is TRBJ2-1, the V gene TRBV6-1; D is possibly TRBD1 (5 bases). The CDR3 reads CASSRQYNEQFF. The CDR3 DNA reads as TGTGCCAGCAGCCGACAGTACAATGAGCAGTTCTTC.